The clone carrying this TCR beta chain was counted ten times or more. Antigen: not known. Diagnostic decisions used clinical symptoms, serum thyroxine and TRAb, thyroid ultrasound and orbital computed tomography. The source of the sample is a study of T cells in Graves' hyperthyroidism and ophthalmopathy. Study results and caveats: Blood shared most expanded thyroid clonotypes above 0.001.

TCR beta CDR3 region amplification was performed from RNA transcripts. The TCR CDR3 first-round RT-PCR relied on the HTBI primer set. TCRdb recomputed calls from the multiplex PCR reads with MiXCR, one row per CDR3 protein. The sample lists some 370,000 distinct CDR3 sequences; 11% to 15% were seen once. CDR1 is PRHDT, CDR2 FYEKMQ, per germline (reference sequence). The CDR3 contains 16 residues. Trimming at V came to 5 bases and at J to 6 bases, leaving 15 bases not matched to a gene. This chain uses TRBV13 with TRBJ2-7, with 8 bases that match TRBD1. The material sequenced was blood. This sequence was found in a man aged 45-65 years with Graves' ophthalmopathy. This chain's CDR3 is CASSTTGQASEFEQYF. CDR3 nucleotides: TGTGCCAGCAGCACGACGGGACAGGCGTCGGAGTTCGAGCAGTACTTC.